The clone carrying this TCR beta chain was recorded a few times. Its antigen remains unidentified. The CDR3 covers 11 residues. Germline V gene lookup returns CDR1 DFQATT and CDR2 SNEGSKA (reference sequence). Trimming stripped 4 bases from V and 9 bases from J, with 12 bases between. The data belong to a study of radiotherapy plus CTLA-4 blockade in lung cancer. Turning to the study itself: Objective responses were recorded in 15% to 20% of patients, with disease control recorded in around 30%.

Focal radiation plus CTLA-4 blockade with ipilimumab was administered to patients who had chemo-refractory metastatic non-small-cell lung cancer. Study outcomes and limitations: In blood, after radiotherapy plus ipilimumab, tumor-derived TCR clones expanded.

Generated by immunoSEQ multiplex PCR, the TCRdb table keeps only in-frame clones and is missing some. Of over 75,000 clones detected, about four fifths appear once; the ten largest clones hold around 0.8%. This sequence was found in a human donor with non-small cell lung cancer who had stable disease on radiotherapy plus ipilimumab. The sequences come from peripheral blood, collected from a patient treated with radiotherapy plus ipilimumab. V is TRBV20-1 and J is TRBJ1-1; the D gene is possibly TRBD1 (5 bases). The CDR3 protein is CSAIPTDKAFF. The CDR3 bases are TGCAGTGCTATCCCGACAGATAAAGCTTTCTTT.